In this sample, the clone carrying this T cell receptor beta chain turned up a few times. The antigen is not known. This table comes from immunoSEQ multiplex PCR, and its TCRdb copy is limited to in-frame clones, with some not included. Of fewer than 200,000 clones in the sample, roughly 92% were seen once. This record belongs to a study of T cell responses to AZD1222 COVID-19 vaccine. General study points: Seropositive status at baseline applied to only five or six AZD1222 recipients.

The source material was peripheral blood, sampled 28 days after the second dose of the MenACWY control vaccine. The receptor was isolated from an adult who received the MenACWY meningococcal vaccine as a control.

Here the CDR3 reads CASSYSRGSGDNEQFF. CDR3 sequence (DNA): TGTGCCAGCAGTTACTCTAGGGGAAGTGGGGACAATGAGCAGTTCTTC. The chain carries TRBV6-6 and TRBJ2-1; tentatively, D is TRBD1 (5 bases). The germline V gene has CDR1 MNHNY and CDR2 SVGAGI (reference sequence). Trimming took 0 bases from V and 5 from J, leaving 14 bases between them. The CDR3 has 16 residues.